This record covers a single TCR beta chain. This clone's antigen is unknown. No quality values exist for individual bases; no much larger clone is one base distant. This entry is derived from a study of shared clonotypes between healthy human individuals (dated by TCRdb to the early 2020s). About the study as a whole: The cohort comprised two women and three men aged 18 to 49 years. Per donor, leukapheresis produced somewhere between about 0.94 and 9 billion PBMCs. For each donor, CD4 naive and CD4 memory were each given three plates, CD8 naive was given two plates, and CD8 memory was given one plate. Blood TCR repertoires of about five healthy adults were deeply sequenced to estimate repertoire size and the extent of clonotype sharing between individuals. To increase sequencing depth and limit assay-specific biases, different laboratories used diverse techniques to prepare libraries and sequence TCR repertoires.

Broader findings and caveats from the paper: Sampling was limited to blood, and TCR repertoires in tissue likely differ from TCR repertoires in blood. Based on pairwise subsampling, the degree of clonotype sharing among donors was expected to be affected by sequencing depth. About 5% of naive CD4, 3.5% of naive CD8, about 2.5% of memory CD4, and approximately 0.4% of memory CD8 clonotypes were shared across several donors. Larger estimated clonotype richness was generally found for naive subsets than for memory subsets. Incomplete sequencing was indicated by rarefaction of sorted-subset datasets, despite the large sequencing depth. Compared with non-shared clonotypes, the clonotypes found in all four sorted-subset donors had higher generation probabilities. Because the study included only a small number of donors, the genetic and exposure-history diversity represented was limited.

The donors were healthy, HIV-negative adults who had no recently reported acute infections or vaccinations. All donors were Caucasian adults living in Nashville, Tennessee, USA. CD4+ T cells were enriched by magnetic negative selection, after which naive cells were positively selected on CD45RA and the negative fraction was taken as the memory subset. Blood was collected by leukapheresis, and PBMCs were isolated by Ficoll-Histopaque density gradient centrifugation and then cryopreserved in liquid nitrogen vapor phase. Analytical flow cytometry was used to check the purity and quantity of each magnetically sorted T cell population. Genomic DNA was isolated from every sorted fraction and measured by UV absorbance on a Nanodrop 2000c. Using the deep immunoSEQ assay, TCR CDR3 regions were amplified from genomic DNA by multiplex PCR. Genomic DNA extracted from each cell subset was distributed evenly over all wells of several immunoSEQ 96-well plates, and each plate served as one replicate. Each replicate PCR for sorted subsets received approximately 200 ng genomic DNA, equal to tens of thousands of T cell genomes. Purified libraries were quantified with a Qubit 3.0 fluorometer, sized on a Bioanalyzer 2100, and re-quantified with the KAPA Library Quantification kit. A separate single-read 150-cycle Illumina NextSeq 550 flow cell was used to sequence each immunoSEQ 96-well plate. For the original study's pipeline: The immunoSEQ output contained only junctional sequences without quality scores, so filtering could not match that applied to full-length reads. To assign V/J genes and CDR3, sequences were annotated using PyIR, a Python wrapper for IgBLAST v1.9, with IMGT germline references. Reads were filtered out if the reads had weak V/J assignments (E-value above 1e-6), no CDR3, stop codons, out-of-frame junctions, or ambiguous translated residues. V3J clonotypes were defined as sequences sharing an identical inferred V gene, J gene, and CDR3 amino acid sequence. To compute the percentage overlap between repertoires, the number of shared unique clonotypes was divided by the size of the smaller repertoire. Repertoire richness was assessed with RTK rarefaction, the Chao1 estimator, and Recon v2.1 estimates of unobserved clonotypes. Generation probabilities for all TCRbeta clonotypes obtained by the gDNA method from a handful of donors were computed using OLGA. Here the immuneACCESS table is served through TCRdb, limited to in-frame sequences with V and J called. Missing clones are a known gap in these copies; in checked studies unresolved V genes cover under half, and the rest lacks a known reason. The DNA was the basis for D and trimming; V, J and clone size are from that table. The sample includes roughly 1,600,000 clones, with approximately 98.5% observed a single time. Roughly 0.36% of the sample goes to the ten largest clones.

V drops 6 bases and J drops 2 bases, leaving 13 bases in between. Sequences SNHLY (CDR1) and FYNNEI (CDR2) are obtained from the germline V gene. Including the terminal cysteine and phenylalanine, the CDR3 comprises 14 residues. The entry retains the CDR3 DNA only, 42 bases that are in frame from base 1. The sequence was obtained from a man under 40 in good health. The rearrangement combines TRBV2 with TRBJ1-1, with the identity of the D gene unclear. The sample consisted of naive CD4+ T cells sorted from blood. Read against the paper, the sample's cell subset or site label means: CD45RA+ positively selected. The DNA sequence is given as TGTGCCAGCAGCCGGGCCCATTCCAACACTGAAGCTTTCTTT. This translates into CASSRAHSNTEAFF.